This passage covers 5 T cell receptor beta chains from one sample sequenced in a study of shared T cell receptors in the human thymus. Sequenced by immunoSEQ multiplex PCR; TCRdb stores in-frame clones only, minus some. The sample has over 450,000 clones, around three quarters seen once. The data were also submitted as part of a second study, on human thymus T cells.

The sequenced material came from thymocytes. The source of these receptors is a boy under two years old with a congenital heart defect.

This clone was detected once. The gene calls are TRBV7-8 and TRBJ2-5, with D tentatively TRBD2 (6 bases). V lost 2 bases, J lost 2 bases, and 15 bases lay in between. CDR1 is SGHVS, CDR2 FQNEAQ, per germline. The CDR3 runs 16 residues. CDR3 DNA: TGTGCCAGCAGCTTACCCGTACCGGGGAGGCAAGAGACCCAGTACTTC. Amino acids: CASSLPVPGRQETQYF.

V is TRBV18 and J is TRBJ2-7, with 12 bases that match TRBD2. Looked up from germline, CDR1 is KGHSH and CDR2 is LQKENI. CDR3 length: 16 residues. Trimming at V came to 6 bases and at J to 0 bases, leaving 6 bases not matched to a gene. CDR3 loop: CASSRRTSGTSYEQYF. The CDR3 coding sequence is TGTGCCAGCTCTCGCAGGACTAGCGGGACCTCCTACGAGCAGTACTTC.

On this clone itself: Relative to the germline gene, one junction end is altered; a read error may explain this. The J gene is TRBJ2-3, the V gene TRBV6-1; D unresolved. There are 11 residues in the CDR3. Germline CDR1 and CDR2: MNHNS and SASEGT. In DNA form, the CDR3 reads TGTGCCAGCAGCGAAGGGCATACGCAGTATTTT. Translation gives CASSEGHTQYF.

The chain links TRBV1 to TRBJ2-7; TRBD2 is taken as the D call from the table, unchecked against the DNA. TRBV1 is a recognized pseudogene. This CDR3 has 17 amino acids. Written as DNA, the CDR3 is TGCACCAGCAGCCCGGCCCGTTTAGCGGGAGGGCCCCACGAGCAGTACTTC. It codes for CTSSPARLAGGPHEQYF.

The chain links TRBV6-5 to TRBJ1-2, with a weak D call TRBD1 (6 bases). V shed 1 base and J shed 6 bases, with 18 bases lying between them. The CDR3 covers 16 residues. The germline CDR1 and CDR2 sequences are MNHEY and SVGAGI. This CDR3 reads CASSYFPRQDGDGYTF. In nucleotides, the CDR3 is TGTGCCAGCAGTTACTTTCCCAGACAGGATGGTGATGGCTACACCTTC.